Following are 5 T cell receptor beta chains from one sample sequenced in a study of cytomegalovirus exposure and HLA in healthy donors. Produced via immunoSEQ multiplex PCR; TCRdb's table is partial and in-frame only. The data hold a few hundred thousand clones, with about nine tenths observed a single time. The sample consisted of PBMCs. The source is a young woman in good health and CMV-seronegative.

In its sample, this clone was seen once. This chain uses TRBV5-4 with TRBJ2-7, with a tentative D call TRBD1 (6 bases). CDR1 is SGHNT, CDR2 YYREEE, per germline (reference sequence). This CDR3 has 15 amino acids. Trimming shortened V by 4 bases and J by 5 bases, and 19 bases separated the two germline ends. This CDR3 is CASSPPGHLRDEQYF. In DNA, the CDR3 is TGTGCCAGCAGCCCGCCGGGACACCTTAGGGACGAGCAGTACTTC.

This chain links TRBV7-8 with TRBJ2-1; tentatively, D is TRBD2 (6 bases). The CDR3 loop spans 17 amino acids. Germline CDR1 SGHVS, CDR2 FQNEAQ. Trimming took off 5 bases at V and 2 bases at J, with 19 bases between the two ends. CDR3: CASSLGGGGQPYNEQFF. The DNA for the CDR3 is TGTGCCAGCAGCCTAGGAGGTGGAGGGCAACCCTACAATGAGCAGTTCTTC.

The J gene is TRBJ2-7, the V gene TRBV7-9; 9 positions match TRBD1. The CDR3 spans 14 residues. CDR1 is SEHNR, CDR2 FQNEAQ, per germline (reference sequence). V dropped 3 bases and J dropped 10; count of bases not matched to a gene: 10. CDR3 amino acids: CASSFGQGNLSQYF. CDR3 in DNA: TGTGCCAGCAGCTTTGGACAGGGGAATCTTTCACAGTACTTC.

This clone has a single count. CDR3 region: CASSPLAGAFYEQYF. CDR3 DNA sequence: TGTGCCAGCAGCCCACTAGCGGGGGCCTTCTACGAGCAGTACTTC. The J gene is TRBJ2-7, the V gene TRBV11-2, with 11 bases identical to TRBD2. V trimming: 5 bases; J trimming: 3 bases; junction bases outside the gene matches: 6. CDR1 SGHAT and CDR2 FQNNGV come from the germline V gene. The CDR3 sequence is 15 residues long.

A word on this clone: Other DNA sequences from this sample encode an identical CDR3 as well. This chain joins TRBV19 and TRBJ1-1; a possible D gene is TRBD1 (5 bases). V was cut by 1 base and J by 1 base, with 7 bases left in between. The V gene's germline CDR1 is LNHDA and CDR2 SQIVND (reference sequence). The CDR3 covers 14 residues. CDR3 bases: TGTGCCAGTAGTATAGGGAGGGGGAACACTGAAGCTTTCTTT. This codes for CASSIGRGNTEAFF. Using reference TRBV19 and TRBJ1-1 for the parts outside the CDR3, the full variable domain is DGGITQSPKYLFRKEGQNVTLSCEQNLNHDAMYWYRQDPGQGLRLIYYSQIVNDFQKGDIAEGYSVSREKKESFPLTVTSAQKNPTAFYLCASSIGRGNTEAFFGQGTRLTVV.